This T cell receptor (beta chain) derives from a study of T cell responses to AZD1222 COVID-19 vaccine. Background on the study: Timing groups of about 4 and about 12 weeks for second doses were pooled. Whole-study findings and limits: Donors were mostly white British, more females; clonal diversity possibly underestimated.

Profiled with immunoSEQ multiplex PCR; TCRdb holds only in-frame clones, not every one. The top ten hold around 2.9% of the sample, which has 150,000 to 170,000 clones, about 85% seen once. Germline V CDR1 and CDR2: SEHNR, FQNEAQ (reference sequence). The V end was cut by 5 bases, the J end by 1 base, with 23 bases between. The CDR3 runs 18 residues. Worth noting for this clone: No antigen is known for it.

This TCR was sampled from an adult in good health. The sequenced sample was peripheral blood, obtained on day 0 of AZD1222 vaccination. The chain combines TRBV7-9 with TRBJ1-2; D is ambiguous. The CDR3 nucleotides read TGTGCCAGCAGCGTTAACCCTTGGTCAAGTGGGGATAACTATGGCTACACCTTC. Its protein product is CASSVNPWSSGDNYGYTF.